This T cell receptor (beta chain) was documented in a study of blood T cell repertoires in COVID-19. As for the study in general: Acute and convalescent COVID-19 specimens originated in the United States, Italy and Spain. Sample material is recorded as cDNA or gDNA derived from T cells, B-cell-depleted T cells, or PBMCs.

In the study's own analysis: Reference gene primer amplification gave nucleated cell count estimates. The assay was immunoSEQ multiplex PCR, and TCRdb's table has in-frame clones only and misses some. Clone size and V and J calls were adopted from that table, with D and trimming inferred from the DNA. The profile shows about 98,000 clones, roughly 82% of them singletons. V lost 1 base and J 5 bases, leaving 12 bases between the germline ends. CDR1 is KGHSH, CDR2 LQKENI, per germline. This CDR3 region has 15 residues. Sequencing input: peripheral blood. This chain uses TRBV18 with TRBJ1-5, with D unclear. The source of this sequence is a man in his 70s with active or convalescent COVID-19. CDR3 amino acids: CASSPRAALDQPQHF. In DNA form, the CDR3 reads TGTGCCAGCTCACCACGTGCGGCCCTCGATCAGCCCCAGCATTTT.